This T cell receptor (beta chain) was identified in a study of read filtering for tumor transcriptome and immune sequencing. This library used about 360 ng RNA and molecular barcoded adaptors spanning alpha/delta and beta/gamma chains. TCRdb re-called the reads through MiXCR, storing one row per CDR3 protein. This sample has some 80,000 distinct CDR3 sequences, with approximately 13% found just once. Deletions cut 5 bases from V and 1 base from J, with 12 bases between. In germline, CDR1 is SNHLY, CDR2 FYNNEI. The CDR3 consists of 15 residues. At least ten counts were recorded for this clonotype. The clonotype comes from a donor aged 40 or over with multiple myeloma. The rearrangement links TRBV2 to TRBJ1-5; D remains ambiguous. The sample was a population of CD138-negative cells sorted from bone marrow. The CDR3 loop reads CASSRTDVSNQPQHF. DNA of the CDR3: TGTGCCAGCAGTCGGACGGATGTGAGCAATCAGCCCCAGCATTTT. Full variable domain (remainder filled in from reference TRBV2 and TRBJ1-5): EPEVTQTPSHQVTQMGQEVILRCVPISNHLYFYWYRQILGQKVEFLVSFYNNEISEKSEIFDDQFSVERPDGSNFTLKIRSTKLEDSAMYFCASSRTDVSNQPQHFGDGTRLSIL.